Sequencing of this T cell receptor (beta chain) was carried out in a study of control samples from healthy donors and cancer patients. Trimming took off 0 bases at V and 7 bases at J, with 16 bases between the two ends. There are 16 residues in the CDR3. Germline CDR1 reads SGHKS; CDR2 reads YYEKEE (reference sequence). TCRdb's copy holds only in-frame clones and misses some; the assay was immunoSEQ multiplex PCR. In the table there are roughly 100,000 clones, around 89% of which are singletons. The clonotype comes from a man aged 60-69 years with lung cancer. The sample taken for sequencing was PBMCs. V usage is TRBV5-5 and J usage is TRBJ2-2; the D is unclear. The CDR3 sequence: CASSLGAPRTNGELFF. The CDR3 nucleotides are TGTGCCAGCAGCTTGGGGGCTCCTCGAACAAACGGGGAGCTGTTTTTT.